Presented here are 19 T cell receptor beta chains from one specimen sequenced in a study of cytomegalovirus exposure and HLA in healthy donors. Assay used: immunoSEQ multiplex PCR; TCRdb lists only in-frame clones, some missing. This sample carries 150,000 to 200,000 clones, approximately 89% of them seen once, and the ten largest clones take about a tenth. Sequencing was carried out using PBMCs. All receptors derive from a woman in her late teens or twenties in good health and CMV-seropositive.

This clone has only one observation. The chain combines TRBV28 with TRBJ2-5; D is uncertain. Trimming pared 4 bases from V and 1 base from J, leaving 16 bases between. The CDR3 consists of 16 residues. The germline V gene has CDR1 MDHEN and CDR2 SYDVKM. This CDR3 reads CASSSTRLATQETQYF. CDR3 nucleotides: TGTGCCAGCAGTTCTACACGACTGGCCACCCAAGAGACCCAGTACTTC. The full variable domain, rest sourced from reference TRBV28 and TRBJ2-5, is DVKVTQSSRYLVKRTGEKVFLECVQDMDHENMFWYRQDPGLGLRLIYFSYDVKMKEKGDIPEGYSVSREKKERFSLILESASTNQTSMYLCASSSTRLATQETQYFGPGTRLLVL.

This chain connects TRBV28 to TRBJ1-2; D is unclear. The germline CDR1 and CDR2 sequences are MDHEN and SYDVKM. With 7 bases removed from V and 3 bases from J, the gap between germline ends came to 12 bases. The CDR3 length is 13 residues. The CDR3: CASIPGGDYGYTF. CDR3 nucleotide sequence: TGTGCCAGCATCCCGGGCGGGGACTATGGCTACACCTTC.

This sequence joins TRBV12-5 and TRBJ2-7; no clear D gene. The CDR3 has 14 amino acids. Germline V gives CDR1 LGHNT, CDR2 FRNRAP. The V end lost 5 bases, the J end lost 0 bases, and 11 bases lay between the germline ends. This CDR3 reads CASGIHWSSYEQYF. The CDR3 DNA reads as TGTGCTAGTGGTATCCACTGGAGCTCCTACGAGCAGTACTTC. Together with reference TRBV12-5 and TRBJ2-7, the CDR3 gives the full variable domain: DARVTQTPRHKVTEMGQEVTMRCQPILGHNTVFWYRQTMMQGLELLAYFRNRAPLDDSGMPKDRFSAEMPDATLATLKIQPSEPRDSAVYFCASGIHWSSYEQYFGPGTRLTVT.

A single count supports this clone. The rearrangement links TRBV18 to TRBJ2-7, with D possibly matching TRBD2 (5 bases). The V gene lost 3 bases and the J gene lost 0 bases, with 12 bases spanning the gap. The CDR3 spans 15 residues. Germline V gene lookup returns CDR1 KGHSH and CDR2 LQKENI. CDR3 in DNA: TGTGCCAGCTCACCGGACTCAACATTCTCCTACGAGCAGTACTTC. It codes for CASSPDSTFSYEQYF.

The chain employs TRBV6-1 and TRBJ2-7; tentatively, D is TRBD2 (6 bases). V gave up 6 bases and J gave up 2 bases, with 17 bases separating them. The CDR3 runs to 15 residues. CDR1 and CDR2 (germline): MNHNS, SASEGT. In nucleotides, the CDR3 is TGTGCCAGCAGAATGCAGCGGGCAGTCGCCTACGAGCAGTACTTC. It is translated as CASRMQRAVAYEQYF.

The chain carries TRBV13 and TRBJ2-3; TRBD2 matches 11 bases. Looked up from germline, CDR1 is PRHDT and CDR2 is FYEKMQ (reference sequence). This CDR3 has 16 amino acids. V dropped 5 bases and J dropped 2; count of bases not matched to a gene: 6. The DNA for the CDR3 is TGTGCCAGCAGCCGAAGACTAGCGGGGTTCACAGATACGCAGTATTTT. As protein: CASSRRLAGFTDTQYF.

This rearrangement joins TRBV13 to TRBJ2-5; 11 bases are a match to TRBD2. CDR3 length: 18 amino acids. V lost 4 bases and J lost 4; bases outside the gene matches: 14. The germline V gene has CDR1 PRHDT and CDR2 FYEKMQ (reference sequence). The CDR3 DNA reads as TGTGCCAGCAGCTCCGAGATGGGCCTAGCGGGAGGCGTAGAGACCCAGTACTTC. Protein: CASSSEMGLAGGVETQYF.

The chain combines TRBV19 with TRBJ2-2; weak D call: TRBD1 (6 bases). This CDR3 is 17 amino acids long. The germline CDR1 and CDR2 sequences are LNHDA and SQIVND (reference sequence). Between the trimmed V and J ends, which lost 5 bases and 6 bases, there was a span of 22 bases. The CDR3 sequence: CASSPPTGRVRSGELFF. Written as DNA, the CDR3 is TGTGCCAGTAGTCCGCCGACAGGCCGGGTCAGATCCGGGGAGCTGTTTTTT.

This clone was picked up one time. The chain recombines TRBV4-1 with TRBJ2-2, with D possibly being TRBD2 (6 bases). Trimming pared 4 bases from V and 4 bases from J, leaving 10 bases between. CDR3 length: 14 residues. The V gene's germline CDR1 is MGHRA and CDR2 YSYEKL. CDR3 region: CASSRGLPTGELFF. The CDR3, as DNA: TGCGCCAGCAGCCGGGGACTTCCCACCGGGGAGCTGTTTTTT.

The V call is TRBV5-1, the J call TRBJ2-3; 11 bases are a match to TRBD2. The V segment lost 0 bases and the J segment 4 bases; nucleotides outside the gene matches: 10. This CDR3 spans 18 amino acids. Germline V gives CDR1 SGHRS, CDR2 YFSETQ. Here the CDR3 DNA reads TGCGCCAGCAGCTTGGAAAGAGATAGCGGGAGGGTCCCAGATACGCAGTATTTT. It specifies CASSLERDSGRVPDTQYF.

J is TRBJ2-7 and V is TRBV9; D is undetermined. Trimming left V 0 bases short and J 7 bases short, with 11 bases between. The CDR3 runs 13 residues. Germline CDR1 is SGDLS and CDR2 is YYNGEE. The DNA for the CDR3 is TGTGCCAGCAGCGTAGTATTGGGCGAGGAGCAGTACTTC. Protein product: CASSVVLGEEQYF.

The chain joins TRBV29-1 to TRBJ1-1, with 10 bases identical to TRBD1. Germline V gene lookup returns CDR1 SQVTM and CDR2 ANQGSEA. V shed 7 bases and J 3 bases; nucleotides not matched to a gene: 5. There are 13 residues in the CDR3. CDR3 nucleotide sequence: TGCAGCGCACGGACAGGGGGATACACTGAAGCTTTCTTT. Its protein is CSARTGGYTEAFF.

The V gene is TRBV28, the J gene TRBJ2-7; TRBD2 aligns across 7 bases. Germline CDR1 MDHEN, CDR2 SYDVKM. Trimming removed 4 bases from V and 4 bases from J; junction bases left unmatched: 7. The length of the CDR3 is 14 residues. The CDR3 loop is CASSSPRETYEQYF. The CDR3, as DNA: TGTGCCAGCAGTTCCCCGCGGGAGACTTACGAGCAGTACTTC.

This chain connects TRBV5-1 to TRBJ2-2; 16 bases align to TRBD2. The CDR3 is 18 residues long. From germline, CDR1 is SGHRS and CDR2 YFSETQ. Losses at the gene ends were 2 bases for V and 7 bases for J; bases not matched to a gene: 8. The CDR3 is CASSFGTSGRAAVGELFF. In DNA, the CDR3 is TGCGCCAGCAGCTTTGGGACTAGCGGGAGGGCTGCTGTCGGGGAGCTGTTTTTT.

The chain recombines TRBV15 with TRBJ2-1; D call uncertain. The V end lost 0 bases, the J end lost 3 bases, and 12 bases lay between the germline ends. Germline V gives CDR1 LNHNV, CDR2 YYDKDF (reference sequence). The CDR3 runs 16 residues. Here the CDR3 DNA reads TGTGCCACCAGCAGAGATCTAGACCAGAACTACAATGAGCAGTTCTTC. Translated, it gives CATSRDLDQNYNEQFF.

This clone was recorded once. The CDR3 loop reads CAWSVTGQGQKLFF. The DNA of the CDR3 is TGTGCCTGGAGTGTAACGGGACAGGGTCAAAAACTGTTTTTT. V and J are TRBV30 and TRBJ1-4, with 9 bases lining up with TRBD1. In germline, CDR1 is GTSNPN, CDR2 SVGIG (reference sequence). The CDR3 is 14 amino acids. J lost 9 bases, V lost 0 bases, and 5 bases had no gene match.

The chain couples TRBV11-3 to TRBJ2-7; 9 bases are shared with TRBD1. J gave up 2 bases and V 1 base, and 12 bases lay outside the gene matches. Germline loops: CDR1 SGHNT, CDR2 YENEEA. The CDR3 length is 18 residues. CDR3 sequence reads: CASSLGPGQGVDAYEQYF. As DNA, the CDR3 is TGTGCCAGCAGCTTAGGGCCGGGACAGGGCGTTGATGCCTACGAGCAGTACTTC.

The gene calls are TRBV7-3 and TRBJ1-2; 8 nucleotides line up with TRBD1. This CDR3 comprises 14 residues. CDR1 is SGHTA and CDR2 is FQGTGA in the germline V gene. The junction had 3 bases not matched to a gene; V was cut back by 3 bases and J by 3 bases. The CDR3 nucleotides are TGTGCCAGCAGCTTGGCAGGGGGCTACTATGGCTACACCTTC. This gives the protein CASSLAGGYYGYTF.

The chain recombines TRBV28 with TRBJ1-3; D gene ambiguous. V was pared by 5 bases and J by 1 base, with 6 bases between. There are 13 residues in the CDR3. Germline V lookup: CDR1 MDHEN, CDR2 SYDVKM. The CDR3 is CASSPSSGNTIYF. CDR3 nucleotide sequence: TGTGCCAGCAGTCCTTCTTCTGGAAACACCATATATTTT.